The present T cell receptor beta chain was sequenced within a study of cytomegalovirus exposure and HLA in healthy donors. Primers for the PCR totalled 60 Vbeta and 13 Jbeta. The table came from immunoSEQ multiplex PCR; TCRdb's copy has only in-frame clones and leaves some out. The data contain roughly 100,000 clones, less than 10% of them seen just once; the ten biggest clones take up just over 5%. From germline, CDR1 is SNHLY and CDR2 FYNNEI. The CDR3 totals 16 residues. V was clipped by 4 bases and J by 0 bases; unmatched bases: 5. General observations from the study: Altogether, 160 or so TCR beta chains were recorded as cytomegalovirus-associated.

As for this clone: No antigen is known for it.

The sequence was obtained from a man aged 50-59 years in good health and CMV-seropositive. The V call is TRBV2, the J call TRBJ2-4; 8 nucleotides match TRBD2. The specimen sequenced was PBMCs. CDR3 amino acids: CASSAGGARAKNIQYF. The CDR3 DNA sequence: TGTGCCAGCAGTGCGGGGGGGGCGCGAGCCAAAAACATTCAGTACTTC.